A single sample is the source of the 25 T cell receptor beta chains below, sequenced in a study of tumor-infiltrating lymphocytes in localized non-small cell lung cancer. The table came from immunoSEQ multiplex PCR; TCRdb's copy has only in-frame clones and leaves some out. The sample holds some 11,000 clones, about 76% seen once. Sequenced input: uninvolved lung tissue not adjacent to the tumor. The receptors here all came from a human donor with non-small cell lung cancer.

CDR3 protein: CASSQDGQETQYF. CDR3 nucleotide sequence: TGCGCCAGCAGTCAAGACGGCCAAGAGACCCAGTACTTC. The V and J genes are TRBV23-1 and TRBJ2-5, with D hard to call. TRBV23-1 is an ORF, and what it does is uncertain. The CDR3 spans 13 residues. With 2 bases removed from V and 1 base from J, the gap between germline ends came to 5 bases.

This clone has a handful of counts. The rearrangement joins TRBV5-1 to TRBJ1-2; D is unresolved. The germline V gene has CDR1 SGHRS and CDR2 YFSETQ. The CDR3 runs 13 residues. Trimming took off 3 bases at V and 3 bases at J, with 9 bases between the two ends. The CDR3 here is CASSYRFDYGYTF. The CDR3 nucleotides are TGCGCCAGCAGCTATCGGTTTGACTATGGCTACACCTTC.

The rearrangement links TRBV19 to TRBJ2-3; the D is unclear. V was pared by 3 bases and J by 1 base, with 11 bases between. CDR3 size: 15 residues. In germline, CDR1 is LNHDA, CDR2 SQIVND (reference sequence). CDR3 protein: CASSIQDQGTDTQYF. CDR3 nucleotide sequence: TGTGCCAGTAGTATCCAGGACCAAGGCACAGATACGCAGTATTTT.

The chain recombines TRBV29-1 with TRBJ2-3; 10 bases are a match to TRBD2. Unmatched junction bases numbered 4, after V lost 4 bases and J lost 0 bases. The CDR3 runs to 15 residues. The germline V gene encodes CDR1 SQVTM and CDR2 ANQGSEA. CDR3 nucleotides: TGCAGCGTTGGGAAGCGGGGGGGAAGCACAGATACGCAGTATTTT. Translated, it gives CSVGKRGGSTDTQYF.

A single count supports this clone. The V call is TRBV9, the J call TRBJ2-3; perhaps TRBD2 as D (6 bases). This CDR3 contains 13 residues. V was clipped by 4 bases and J by 4 bases, with 10 bases between them. The V gene's germline CDR1 is SGDLS and CDR2 YYNGEE. In nucleotides, the CDR3 is TGTGCCAGCAGCACCCGACTAGCAGATACGCAGTATTTT. It translates to CASSTRLADTQYF.

This clone is medium-sized. V gene TRBV14 combines with J gene TRBJ1-2; a weak D match, TRBD1 (5 bases). V was shortened by 3 bases and J by 6 bases, with 11 bases between the two germline ends. This CDR3 is 13 amino acids long. The germline CDR1 and CDR2 sequences are SGHDN and FVKESK. The CDR3: CASSQAGVHGYTF. CDR3 coding DNA: TGTGCCAGCAGCCAGGCGGGGGTTCATGGCTACACCTTC.

This clone was seen a handful of times. The CDR3 DNA is TGTGCCAGCAGTGTCTTCGCGGGGTACACTGAAGCTTTCTTT. It yields the protein CASSVFAGYTEAFF. The V call is TRBV2, the J call TRBJ1-1; D is unclear. V was shortened by 4 bases and J by 3 bases, with 12 bases between the two germline ends. CDR3 length: 14 residues. Germline V gene sequence: CDR1 SNHLY, CDR2 FYNNEI.

The chain employs TRBV4-2 and TRBJ1-5; D is possibly TRBD1 (5 bases). Trimming took 4 bases from V and 4 from J, leaving 14 bases between them. CDR1 and CDR2 (germline): LGHNA, YNFKEQ. The CDR3 loop spans 15 amino acids. The CDR3 sequence: CASSPLPGGNQPQHF. The CDR3 DNA reads as TGTGCCAGCAGCCCCCTTCCGGGGGGGAATCAGCCCCAGCATTTT.

This chain links TRBV27 with TRBJ1-2; 7 bases are a match to TRBD1. Losses at the gene ends were 0 bases for V and 4 bases for J; bases not matched to a gene: 2. The CDR3 length is 14 residues. Germline V gene lookup returns CDR1 MNHEY and CDR2 SMNVEV (reference sequence). Here the CDR3 DNA reads TGTGCCAGCAGTTTATCGCCAGGGGGCTATGGCTACACCTTC. Protein product: CASSLSPGGYGYTF.

This clone has just one count. The junction does not match germline at one end; this may be a read error. The genes are TRBV28 and TRBJ1-5, with D tentatively TRBD1 (5 bases). This CDR3 comprises 12 residues. Germline CDR1 and CDR2: MDHEN and SYDVKM. CDR3 nucleotides: TGTGCCAGCAGTTTAGATGGAGGGGCCCGCGATTTT. Translation gives CASSLDGGARDF.

This chain joins TRBV5-1 and TRBJ1-1; D perhaps matches TRBD1 (6 bases). V was cut by 6 bases and J by 3 bases, with 15 bases left in between. The CDR3 spans 14 residues. Per germline, CDR1 SGHRS and CDR2 YFSETQ. The CDR3 is CASTLTGRYTEAFF. CDR3 bases: TGCGCCAGCACCCTGACAGGACGTTACACTGAAGCTTTCTTT.

The V gene is TRBV2, the J gene TRBJ2-7, with D hard to call. The V gene's germline CDR1 is SNHLY and CDR2 FYNNEI. Trimming left V 6 bases short and J 5 bases short, with 8 bases between. The CDR3 spans 11 residues. Here the CDR3 reads CASRYSDEQYF. The DNA of the CDR3 is TGTGCCAGCAGGTACAGCGACGAGCAGTACTTC.

This sequence joins TRBV11-2 and TRBJ2-7; the D is unclear. Germline CDR1 SGHAT, CDR2 FQNNGV. The CDR3 runs 15 residues. V lost 1 base and J lost 2, with 12 bases in between. DNA of the CDR3: TGTGCCAGCAGCTTAGCTGGTGGCGGAACCTACGAGCAGTACTTC. Translation gives CASSLAGGGTYEQYF.

The V call is TRBV19, the J call TRBJ1-2; 7 bases are a match to TRBD1. Losses at the gene ends were 9 bases for V and 8 bases for J; bases not matched to a gene: 18. This CDR3 has 15 residues. Germline V CDR1 and CDR2: LNHDA, SQIVND (reference sequence). CDR3 in DNA: TGTGCCAGCATCCCCCGGGACAGACCCTCCTACGGCTACACCTTC. It yields the protein CASIPRDRPSYGYTF.

The rearrangement uses TRBV4-2 and TRBJ2-3; D might be TRBD2 (6 bases). This CDR3 is 15 amino acids long. Trimming took off 1 base at V and 4 bases at J, with 12 bases between the two ends. Looked up from germline, CDR1 is LGHNA and CDR2 is YNFKEQ. The CDR3 spells CASSQARDFPDTQYF. The CDR3 DNA reads as TGTGCCAGCAGCCAAGCCAGGGACTTTCCAGATACGCAGTATTTT.

This rearrangement joins TRBV2 to TRBJ2-2; D gene unclear. The CDR3 is made up of 14 amino acids. Germline CDR1 is SNHLY and CDR2 is FYNNEI. V lost 6 bases and J 1 base, leaving 9 bases between the germline ends. The CDR3 loop is CASRYSENTGELFF. The CDR3 bases are TGTGCCAGCAGGTACAGCGAGAACACCGGGGAGCTGTTTTTT.

This sequence joins TRBV6-1 and TRBJ2-1, with D hard to call. Germline lookup yields CDR1 MNHNS and CDR2 SASEGT. The CDR3 covers 16 residues. V shed 0 bases and J shed 8 bases, with 17 bases lying between them. CDR3 bases: TGTGCCAGCAGTGAAGCGCCTGGGGTCGCCGACGATGAGCAGTTCTTC. Amino acids: CASSEAPGVADDEQFF.

The chain recombines TRBV30 with TRBJ2-1; TRBD2 is a possible D gene (6 bases). From germline, CDR1 is GTSNPN and CDR2 SVGIG (reference sequence). Trimming took off 2 bases at V and 14 bases at J, with 16 bases between the two ends. The CDR3 is 12 amino acids. In nucleotides, the CDR3 is TGTGCCTGGAGTCCTGCGGGGCAAGAGGAGTTCTTC. Its translation is CAWSPAGQEEFF.

The chain is built from TRBV6-1 and TRBJ1-3; D gene unclear. The CDR3 is 16 amino acids. Trimming took 0 bases from V and 0 from J, leaving 9 bases between them. Germline CDR1 is MNHNS and CDR2 is SASEGT. The CDR3: CASSEALVNSGNTIYF. The CDR3 DNA follows: TGTGCCAGCAGTGAAGCGTTGGTGAACTCTGGAAACACCATATATTTT.

This chain uses TRBV5-1 with TRBJ2-2; D remains ambiguous. Germline assignment: CDR1 SGHRS and CDR2 YFSETQ. Trimming cost V 5 bases and J 7 bases, with 18 bases left between them. There are 15 residues in the CDR3. CDR3 protein: CASRSGPGFGGELFF. In DNA, the CDR3 is TGCGCCAGCAGGTCCGGGCCCGGGTTCGGCGGGGAGCTGTTTTTT. Full variable domain (remainder filled in from reference TRBV5-1 and TRBJ2-2): KAGVTQTPRYLIKTRGQQVTLSCSPISGHRSVSWYQQTPGQGLQFLFEYFSETQRNKGNFPGRFSGRQFSNSRSEMNVSTLELGDSALYLCASRSGPGFGGELFFGEGSRLTVL.

The rearrangement joins TRBV6-6 to TRBJ1-5; D unclear. The CDR3 totals 14 residues. Trimming shortened V by 8 bases and J by 7 bases, and 18 bases separated the two germline ends. The germline V gene encodes CDR1 MNHNY and CDR2 SVGAGI (reference sequence). The CDR3 region is CASETSLEGQPQHF. CDR3 sequence (DNA): TGTGCCAGCGAAACAAGTTTGGAAGGGCAGCCCCAGCATTTT.

This sequence joins TRBV6-9 and TRBJ1-5; D is unclear. This CDR3 comprises 13 residues. CDR1 and CDR2 (germline): MNHGY, SVAAGI. Trimming removed 3 bases at V and 7 bases at J, with 10 bases between. The CDR3 DNA follows: TGTGCCAGCAGTTACTCAAAGTCCCAGCCCCAGCATTTT. Translated: CASSYSKSQPQHF.

The rearrangement links TRBV6-5 to TRBJ1-2; a possible D gene is TRBD1 (6 bases). Trimming pared 6 bases from V and 8 bases from J, leaving 19 bases between. Germline CDR1 is MNHEY and CDR2 is SVGAGI. The CDR3 extends over 14 amino acids. The chain's CDR3 is CASSHQGGTYGYTF. The CDR3 coding sequence is TGTGCCAGCAGCCACCAAGGGGGGACCTACGGCTACACCTTC.

V is TRBV4-2 and J is TRBJ2-7; possible D gene TRBD1, 5 bases. Germline V CDR1 and CDR2: LGHNA, YNFKEQ. The V gene lost 3 bases and the J gene lost 2 bases, with 14 bases spanning the gap. The CDR3 loop spans 15 amino acids. The CDR3 loop reads CASSQVTASAYEQYF. The DNA for the CDR3 is TGTGCCAGCAGCCAGGTGACAGCAAGCGCCTACGAGCAGTACTTC.

This sequence joins TRBV10-3 and TRBJ1-5; TRBD1 is a possible D gene (6 bases). The CDR3 covers 14 residues. CDR1 and CDR2 from the germline V gene are ENHRY and SYGVKD. Trimming took off 5 bases at V and 1 base at J, with 9 bases between the two ends. The CDR3 DNA reads TGTGCCATCAGTTCCGACAGGAGCAATCAGCCCCAGCATTTT. Translated: CAISSDRSNQPQHF.